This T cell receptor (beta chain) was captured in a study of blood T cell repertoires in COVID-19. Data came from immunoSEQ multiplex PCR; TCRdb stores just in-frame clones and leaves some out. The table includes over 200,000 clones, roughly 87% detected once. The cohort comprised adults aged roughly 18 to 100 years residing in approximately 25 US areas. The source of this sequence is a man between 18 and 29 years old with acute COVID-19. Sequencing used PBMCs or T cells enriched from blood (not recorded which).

The CDR3 sequence: CASSQEDRDTGELFF. The CDR3 nucleotides read TGCGCCAGCAGCCAAGAAGACAGAGACACCGGGGAGCTGTTTTTT. The chain couples TRBV4-1 to TRBJ2-2; D may be TRBD1 (5 bases). The CDR3 spans 15 residues. Trimming removed 0 bases from V and 3 bases from J, with 8 bases in between. Germline assignment: CDR1 MGHRA and CDR2 YSYEKL.